A single sample is the source of the 18 T cell receptor beta chains below, sequenced in a study of cytomegalovirus exposure and HLA in healthy donors. The PCR used 60 Vbeta and 13 Jbeta primers. Profiling relied on immunoSEQ multiplex PCR, and the TCRdb table lists in-frame clones only, not all of them. The sample lists 80,000 to 100,000 clones; approximately 69% were seen once. Material for sequencing was PBMCs. These receptor sequences come from a man younger than 45 in good health and CMV-seropositive.

The gene calls are TRBV5-4 and TRBJ1-4; 7 positions agree with TRBD1. The CDR3 has 15 residues. In germline, CDR1 is SGHNT, CDR2 YYREEE (reference sequence). J was trimmed by 5 bases and V by 4 bases; bases with no gene match: 8. For the CDR3, the DNA is TGTGCCAGCAGCGTTCCGGGGACAGAAAATGAAAAACTGTTTTTT. It is translated as CASSVPGTENEKLFF.

The V gene is TRBV7-9, the J gene TRBJ1-4, with a tentative D call TRBD1 (5 bases). The CDR3 covers 16 residues. CDR1 SEHNR and CDR2 FQNEAQ come from the germline V gene (reference sequence). Trimming stripped 1 base from V and 5 bases from J, with 14 bases between. The CDR3: CASSLGHSDKNEKLFF. CDR3 nucleotide sequence: TGTGCCAGCAGCTTAGGACACTCGGACAAAAATGAAAAACTGTTTTTT.

The J gene is TRBJ1-5, the V gene TRBV15, with D perhaps matching TRBD1 (6 bases). Germline values: CDR1 LNHNV, CDR2 YYDKDF (reference sequence). V was clipped by 3 bases and J by 7 bases, with 16 bases between them. The CDR3 is 15 amino acids. As DNA, the CDR3 is TGTGCCACCAGCAGTTCCGAACAGGGAAGCCAGCCCCAGCATTTT. Protein product: CATSSSEQGSQPQHF.

V usage is TRBV5-1 and J usage is TRBJ2-2; 10 positions match TRBD1. CDR1 is SGHRS and CDR2 is YFSETQ in the germline V gene. The CDR3 totals 18 residues. Trimming took 0 bases from V and 6 from J; bases not matched to a gene: 11. The CDR3: CASSLAATGGAWAGELFF. The CDR3, as DNA: TGCGCCAGCAGCTTGGCCGCGACAGGGGGCGCGTGGGCCGGGGAGCTGTTTTTT.

The J gene is TRBJ2-5, the V gene TRBV5-1; 9 bases are shared with TRBD2. The DNA matches TRBJ2-7 better at its end, which makes the J call doubtful. CDR3 length equals 13 residues. Germline assignment: CDR1 SGHRS and CDR2 YFSETQ. This chain's CDR3 is CATKRGDSYEQYF. DNA for the CDR3: TGCGCCACCAAGCGGGGGGACTCCTACGAGCAGTACTTC.

The V and J genes are TRBV9 and TRBJ2-7, with TRBD1 matching over 8 bases. The CDR3 loop spans 15 amino acids. Looked up from germline, CDR1 is SGDLS and CDR2 is YYNGEE. J gave up 5 bases and V 0 bases, and 7 bases lay outside the gene matches. CDR3 bases: TGTGCCAGCAGCGTAGCTCAGGGGGCGCTGGACGAGCAGTACTTC. Residues: CASSVAQGALDEQYF.

There are a few counts of this clone. The chain is built from TRBV6-5 and TRBJ2-1; 8 nucleotides align to TRBD2. Looked up from germline, CDR1 is MNHEY and CDR2 is SVGAGI. After removal of 8 bases from V and 6 bases from J, the junction contained 12 bases not matched to a gene. This CDR3 comprises 15 residues. The CDR3 DNA follows: TGTGCCAGCGGGCGGGGGGCCACAGTTGGCAATGAGCAGTTCTTC. Its translation is CASGRGATVGNEQFF.

This chain uses TRBV27 with TRBJ2-7; TRBD1 matches at 8 bases. The CDR3 sequence is 14 residues long. Germline assignment: CDR1 MNHEY and CDR2 SMNVEV (reference sequence). V was clipped by 3 bases and J by 6 bases; unmatched bases: 7. The CDR3 sequence is CASSLSGGASEQYF. CDR3 coding DNA: TGTGCCAGCAGTTTGTCAGGGGGCGCATCCGAGCAGTACTTC.

The chain has TRBV6-6 and TRBJ1-1, with a tentative D call TRBD1 (6 bases). Trimming shortened V by 8 bases and J by 4 bases, and 14 bases separated the two germline ends. The CDR3 consists of 13 residues. Germline V CDR1 and CDR2: MNHNY, SVGAGI (reference sequence). The CDR3 protein is CASSVGQTTEAFF. DNA for the CDR3: TGTGCCAGCTCCGTAGGACAGACCACTGAAGCTTTCTTT.

The chain combines TRBV30 with TRBJ1-5; a weak D match, TRBD1 (5 bases). In germline, CDR1 is GTSNPN, CDR2 SVGIG (reference sequence). V shed 4 bases and J shed 6 bases, with 13 bases lying between them. The CDR3 totals 13 residues. CDR3 coding DNA: TGTGCCTGGACTCCCAGTAGGGGTCAGCCCCAGCATTTT. It encodes CAWTPSRGQPQHF.

V and J are TRBV9 and TRBJ2-1; TRBD2 matches 7 bases. The CDR3 loop spans 13 amino acids. Germline V gene sequence: CDR1 SGDLS, CDR2 YYNGEE. J gave up 6 bases and V 4 bases, and 4 bases lay outside the gene matches. The CDR3 DNA reads as TGTGCCAGCAGCTCACTAGCGAGCAATGAGCAGTTCTTC. It codes for CASSSLASNEQFF.

The chain couples TRBV4-2 to TRBJ2-1, with 7 bases identical to TRBD1. CDR3 length equals 15 residues. J lost 2 bases, V lost 0 bases, and 1 base had no gene match. Germline-derived CDR1 and CDR2 are LGHNA and YNFKEQ. The CDR3 here is CASSQEDRTYNEQFF. In nucleotides, the CDR3 is TGTGCCAGCAGCCAAGAGGACAGGACCTACAATGAGCAGTTCTTC.

The V gene is TRBV5-1, the J gene TRBJ2-1; D is uncertain. Germline V gene data show CDR1 as SGHRS and CDR2 as YFSETQ. The V end was cut by 0 bases, the J end by 0 bases, with 10 bases between. CDR3 length: 16 residues. The DNA of the CDR3 is TGCGCCAGCAGCTTGGCGCGGAGTTCCTCCTACAATGAGCAGTTCTTC. As protein: CASSLARSSSYNEQFF.

The rearrangement links TRBV10-3 to TRBJ2-7; 8 bases agree with TRBD1. The length of the CDR3 is 15 residues. The trim removed 4 bases at V and 1 base at J, leaving 6 bases unmatched. Germline CDR1 and CDR2: ENHRY and SYGVKD. CDR3 in amino acids: CAISVGDRLSYEQYF. The CDR3 coding sequence is TGTGCCATCAGTGTAGGGGACAGGCTTTCCTACGAGCAGTACTTC.

V is TRBV7-9 and J is TRBJ1-2; possibly TRBD1 for D (5 bases). V was shortened by 5 bases and J by 5 bases, with 12 bases between the two germline ends. Germline assignment: CDR1 SEHNR and CDR2 FQNEAQ (reference sequence). This CDR3 region has 13 residues. The DNA of the CDR3 is TGTGCCAGCAGCCCACAGCGGGGGTATGGCTACACCTTC. Protein sequence: CASSPQRGYGYTF.

This clone has just one count. The V call is TRBV6-5, the J call TRBJ2-2; 7 positions match TRBD2. V shed 2 bases, J shed 3 bases, and the junction held 3 bases outside the gene matches. Per germline, CDR1 MNHEY and CDR2 SVGAGI. The CDR3 runs 15 residues. The CDR3, as DNA: TGTGCCAGCAGTTACGGGGGGGTCGACACCGGGGAGCTGTTTTTT. Amino acid sequence: CASSYGGVDTGELFF.

This clone was observed a few times. The V call is TRBV9, the J call TRBJ1-2; no clear D. V gave up 2 bases and J gave up 2 bases, with 10 bases separating them. Germline CDR1 SGDLS, CDR2 YYNGEE. This CDR3 spans 14 amino acids. The CDR3 loop reads CASSVQDFNYGYTF. The CDR3 region has the DNA TGTGCCAGCAGCGTTCAAGACTTCAACTATGGCTACACCTTC. The full variable domain, completed using reference TRBV9 and TRBJ1-2, is DSGVTQTPKHLITATGQRVTLRCSPRSGDLSVYWYQQSLDQGLQFLIQYYNGEERAKGNILERFSAQQFPDLHSELNLSSLELGDSALYFCASSVQDFNYGYTFGSGTRLTVV.

The chain carries TRBV30 and TRBJ1-2, with 10 bases fitting TRBD1. J gave up 2 bases and V 5 bases, and 8 bases lay outside the gene matches. Germline V gene data show CDR1 as GTSNPN and CDR2 as SVGIG (reference sequence). The CDR3 has 15 residues. The CDR3 loop is CAWVQDRGANYGYTF. CDR3 nucleotide sequence: TGTGCCTGGGTACAGGACAGGGGGGCGAACTATGGCTACACCTTC.